The 23 T cell receptor beta chains listed next were all sequenced from one sample in a study of CD8 T cells in ankylosing spondylitis. No antigen has been assigned to these receptors. Study conclusions and caveats: Characteristic of ankylosing spondylitis blood, it appeared, was a TCR beta motif comprising about eight highly homologous variants.

TCRdb redid the calling of the 5' RACE reads with MiXCR, one entry per CDR3 protein. The table has 500,000 or so distinct CDR3 sequences, about 5% seen once. The sample comprised blood, either unsorted or a sorted T cell fraction (not recorded which). The source is a male donor with ankylosing spondylitis.

V and J are TRBV7-3 and TRBJ2-2; the D gene is possibly TRBD1 (6 bases). V was pared by 5 bases and J by 3 bases, with 16 bases between. This CDR3 is built from 16 residues. CDR1 is SGHTA, CDR2 FQGTGA, per germline. The CDR3: CASSRTGQTYTGELFF. The CDR3 nucleotides read TGTGCCAGCAGCCGGACCGGACAGACGTACACCGGGGAGCTGTTTTTT.

This clonotype was seen many times. This chain uses TRBV12-3 or TRBV12-4 with TRBJ2-1, with D unclear. The CDR3 loop spans 16 amino acids. Trimming took off 5 bases at V and 0 bases at J, with 14 bases between the two ends. CDR3 in DNA: TGTGCCAGCAGTCCTAGACCAGAGAGCTCCTACAATGAGCAGTTCTTC. Translating gives CASSPRPESSYNEQFF.

This clonotype was picked up many times. The chain couples TRBV18 to TRBJ2-7; TRBD1 matches 8 bases. The CDR3 is made up of 14 amino acids. From germline, CDR1 is KGHSH and CDR2 LQKENI. The V segment lost 5 bases and the J segment 6 bases; nucleotides outside the gene matches: 9. CDR3: CASSFGQGASEQYF. The CDR3 nucleotides read TGTGCCAGCTCATTTGGACAGGGTGCCTCCGAGCAGTACTTC.

The CDR3 region has the DNA TGTGCCAGCAGCGCCGGGACAGCACGGAATTCACCCCTCCACTTT. Translation: CASSAGTARNSPLHF. The V gene is TRBV7-9, the J gene TRBJ1-6; 7 nucleotides align to TRBD1. The CDR3 consists of 15 residues. The V and J ends lost 5 bases and 7 bases, in that order; junction bases with no gene match: 8. Germline CDR1 reads SEHNR; CDR2 reads FQNEAQ (reference sequence).

This clonotype was found many times. This chain joins TRBV12-3 or TRBV12-4 and TRBJ1-2, with D tentatively TRBD1 (6 bases). The CDR3 loop spans 13 amino acids. The V gene lost 4 bases and the J gene lost 7 bases, with 13 bases spanning the gap. The DNA for the CDR3 is TGTGCCAGCAGTTATTCGGCAGGGGTTGGCTACACCTTC. This encodes CASSYSAGVGYTF.

The chain uses TRBV11-2 and TRBJ2-7; D gene ambiguous. The CDR3 runs to 14 residues. V was pared by 3 bases and J by 6 bases, with 15 bases between. Germline V gene data show CDR1 as SGHAT and CDR2 as FQNNGV. This chain's CDR3 is CASSFDPGSIEQYF. As DNA, the CDR3 is TGTGCCAGCAGCTTCGACCCCGGTTCCATCGAGCAGTACTTC.

The V gene is TRBV7-2, the J gene TRBJ1-5, with 10 nucleotides matching TRBD1. The CDR3 runs to 16 residues. V lost 5 bases, J lost 7 bases, and 11 bases stayed unmatched. The germline gives CDR1 SGHTA, CDR2 FQGNSA. The CDR3 bases are TGTGCCAGCAGCCTCCACCGGGACAGGGGTTTACAGCCCCAGCATTTT. It encodes CASSLHRDRGLQPQHF. The full variable domain, with the rest looked up from reference TRBV7-2 and TRBJ1-5, is GAGVSQSPSNKVTEKGKDVELRCDPISGHTALYWYRQSLGQGLEFLIYFQGNSAPDKSGLPSDRFSAERTGGSVSTLTIQRTQQEDSAVYLCASSLHRDRGLQPQHFGDGTRLSIL.

In this sample, this clonotype turned up a few times. Here the CDR3 DNA reads TGTGCCTGGAGTGTATACAATGAGCAGTTCTTC. Protein sequence: CAWSVYNEQFF. The V call is TRBV30, the J call TRBJ2-1; D not resolved. The CDR3 runs to 11 residues. CDR1 and CDR2 from the germline V gene are GTSNPN and SVGIG (reference sequence). V was cut by 0 bases and J by 4 bases, with 1 base left in between.

This clonotype was detected ten times or more. The rearrangement uses TRBV20-1 and TRBJ2-7, with D unresolved. CDR3 length: 15 residues. In germline, CDR1 is DFQATT, CDR2 SNEGSKA (reference sequence). V was shortened by 2 bases and J by 0 bases, with 14 bases between the two germline ends. CDR3 region: CSARWFRPSSYEQYF. For the CDR3, the DNA is TGCAGTGCTAGATGGTTTCGCCCGTCCTCCTACGAGCAGTACTTC.

This clonotype was counted ten times or more. V usage is TRBV9 and J usage is TRBJ1-3; D may be TRBD1 (6 bases). Germline loops: CDR1 SGDLS, CDR2 YYNGEE. The CDR3 covers 15 residues. The ends were cut back, 3 bases at V and 4 bases at J, with 14 bases in the middle. This CDR3 is CASSERPGDGNTIYF. The CDR3 bases are TGTGCCAGCAGCGAACGCCCAGGGGACGGAAACACCATATATTTT.

Many counts were recorded for this clonotype. The chain joins TRBV10-3 to TRBJ2-7, with 8 nucleotides matching TRBD1. Germline V lookup: CDR1 ENHRY, CDR2 SYGVKD. The V gene end was trimmed by 4 bases and the J gene end by 0 bases; junction bases not matched to a gene: 2. There are 14 residues in the CDR3. The CDR3 DNA is TGTGCCATCAGTGGGACAGGGAGCTCCTACGAGCAGTACTTC. It is translated as CAISGTGSSYEQYF.

This clonotype was detected ten times or more. This rearrangement joins TRBV7-2 to TRBJ1-3; D may be TRBD1 (6 bases). Trimming removed 1 base from V and 0 bases from J, with 10 bases in between. The CDR3 runs 16 residues. Germline V gene sequence: CDR1 SGHTA, CDR2 FQGNSA. CDR3 protein: CASSLDREGSGNTIYF. In DNA form, the CDR3 reads TGTGCCAGCAGCTTAGACAGGGAGGGCTCTGGAAACACCATATATTTT.

The V and J genes are TRBV20-1 and TRBJ1-5; D is uncertain. This CDR3 spans 13 amino acids. In germline, CDR1 is DFQATT, CDR2 SNEGSKA (reference sequence). V lost 6 bases, J lost 0 bases, and 9 bases lay in between. The CDR3 DNA reads TGCAGTGCCCAACCTTATAGCAATCAGCCCCAGCATTTT. This codes for CSAQPYSNQPQHF.

At least ten counts were recorded for this clonotype. V and J are TRBV20-1 and TRBJ1-5, with a tentative D call TRBD1 (5 bases). V was trimmed by 6 bases and J by 0 bases, leaving 15 bases between them. Germline CDR1 is DFQATT and CDR2 is SNEGSKA (reference sequence). The CDR3 has 15 amino acids. Here the CDR3 DNA reads TGCAGTGCCGTCCGGGGGGGTAATAGCAATCAGCCCCAGCATTTT. Its protein is CSAVRGGNSNQPQHF.

This clonotype was seen a few times. V is TRBV5-1 and J is TRBJ2-5; D is uncertain. CDR3 length equals 14 residues. The germline V gene has CDR1 SGHRS and CDR2 YFSETQ. Deletions cut 0 bases from V and 7 bases from J, with 13 bases between. CDR3 in DNA: TGCGCCAGCAGCTTGGTCGCGTTCTCCGGGACCCAGTACTTC. It is translated as CASSLVAFSGTQYF.

This clonotype has ten or more counts. The rearrangement uses TRBV27 and TRBJ2-7, with 16 positions matching TRBD2. CDR1 and CDR2 (germline): MNHEY, SMNVEV (reference sequence). This CDR3 has 15 amino acids. Trimming cost V 4 bases and J 5 bases; bases outside gene matches: 2. This chain's CDR3 is CASSSGTSGRDEQYF. The CDR3 region has the DNA TGTGCCAGCAGTTCCGGGACTAGCGGGAGGGACGAGCAGTACTTC.

At least ten counts were recorded for this clonotype. The chain has TRBV4-2 and TRBJ2-3; the D call may be TRBD1 or TRBD2 (5 bases each). Germline assignment: CDR1 LGHNA and CDR2 YNFKEQ. V gave up 1 base and J gave up 2 bases, with 7 bases separating them. The length of the CDR3 is 14 residues. In DNA form, the CDR3 reads TGTGCCAGCAGCCAAGCCGGGACCACAGATACGCAGTATTTT. Amino acids: CASSQAGTTDTQYF.

This clonotype was counted ten times or more. The chain is built from TRBV12-3 or TRBV12-4 and TRBJ2-7; 7 nucleotides line up with TRBD2. The V and J ends lost 6 bases and 6 bases, in that order; junction bases with no gene match: 5. This CDR3 spans 12 amino acids. The CDR3 DNA reads TGTGCCAGCAGCCCGGGACTACTCGAGCAGTACTTC. This sequence encodes CASSPGLLEQYF.

In its sample, this clonotype was seen many times. The V and J genes are TRBV6-2 or TRBV6-3 and TRBJ1-5; no definite D call. The CDR3 has 13 amino acids. Per the germline V gene, CDR1 is MNHEY and CDR2 is SVGEGT. The V end was cut by 7 bases, the J end by 4 bases, with 11 bases between. CDR3 in amino acids: CASNDGVNQPQHF. As DNA, the CDR3 is TGTGCCAGCAACGACGGGGTGAATCAGCCCCAGCATTTT.

This clonotype was observed many times. V is TRBV20-1 and J is TRBJ2-1; D is undetermined. Germline assignment: CDR1 DFQATT and CDR2 SNEGSKA (reference sequence). The CDR3 runs to 13 residues. The ends were cut back, 5 bases at V and 4 bases at J, with 12 bases in the middle. The CDR3 DNA reads as TGCAGTGCTTCGACTCGGAGATACAATGAGCAGTTCTTC. It yields the protein CSASTRRYNEQFF.

The table lists this clonotype with many counts. V and J are TRBV12-3 or TRBV12-4 and TRBJ1-2; D ambiguous. V shed 3 bases and J shed 8 bases, with 16 bases lying between them. CDR3 size: 14 residues. CDR3 loop: CASSLRVVYEGYTF. In nucleotides, the CDR3 is TGTGCCAGCAGTTTGCGGGTGGTGTATGAGGGCTACACCTTC.

The J gene is TRBJ2-1, the V gene TRBV6-1; TRBD2 agrees at 10 bases. The CDR3 sequence is 18 residues long. The V gene's germline CDR1 is MNHNS and CDR2 SASEGT. The V gene end was trimmed by 2 bases and the J gene end by 6 bases; junction bases not matched to a gene: 13. In nucleotides, the CDR3 is TGTGCCAGCAGTGAACCTGGGGTAAAAGCGGGGGGGAGCAATGAGCAGTTCTTC. It codes for CASSEPGVKAGGSNEQFF.

The chain links TRBV14 to TRBJ2-1; no clear D. The ends were cut back, 4 bases at V and 12 bases at J, with 28 bases in the middle. Per the germline V gene, CDR1 is SGHDN and CDR2 is FVKESK. The CDR3 runs 17 residues. The CDR3 DNA sequence: TGTGCCAGCAGCCGACGACCGTCTGGGGTAACCTTACAATCGCAGTTCTTC. It is translated as CASSRRPSGVTLQSQFF.